There are many counts of the clone carrying this T cell receptor (beta chain). Each ophthalmopathy patient scored at least 3 on the Clinical Activity Score and at least 4 on NOSPECS grade, with duration under 3 months. The authors took PBMCs from 8.5 to 10 ml fresh peripheral blood. The data stem from a study of T cells in Graves' hyperthyroidism and ophthalmopathy. Study information: Before any treatment, at initial diagnosis, peripheral blood was collected.

This CDR3 comprises 14 residues. Germline V gives CDR1 SNHLY, CDR2 FYNNEI. Deletions cut 8 bases from V and 0 bases from J, with 10 bases between. Amplified TCR beta CDR3 regions derived from RNA transcripts. TCR CDR3 underwent first-round RT-PCR with the HTBI primer set. Via MiXCR, TCRdb re-called the multiplex PCR reads, giving one row per CDR3 protein. The profile shows fewer than 500,000 distinct CDR3 sequences, roughly 14% of them singletons. V is TRBV2 and J is TRBJ2-2; D may be TRBD1 or TRBD2 (5 bases each). Sequencing was carried out using blood. The TCR originated in a young man with Graves' ophthalmopathy. CDR3 residues: CASWDRSNTGELFF. Here the CDR3 DNA reads TGTGCCAGCTGGGACCGCTCGAACACCGGGGAGCTGTTTTTT.